This passage covers 6 T cell receptor beta chains from one sample sequenced in a study of T cell clonality in common variable immunodeficiency (dated by TCRdb to the mid-2010s). The library was prepared using the immunoSEQ multiplex PCR assay. The source is immuneACCESS, and TCRdb retained only in-frame sequences with V and J called. Part of the clones is not carried over; for the studies checked, unresolved V genes explain less than half of this, and the remainder is unexplained. For this sample the table reports about 23,000 clones, with no clone seen just once. Of the sample, approximately 10% is held by the ten largest clones. No antigen is known for these receptors. What the research found in general, with its limitations: CVID TCRbeta sequences reportedly showed fewer deletions and N-nucleotide insertions and lacked highly modified clones with 13 or more V deletions.

The specimen sequenced was peripheral blood mononuclear cells. Receptors were obtained from a human donor with common variable immunodeficiency.

This clone was recorded a few times. Coverage ceases 3 residues before the CDR3 finishes, and the germline J gene fills in the end. The chain joins TRBV7-6 to TRBJ2-1; the match to TRBD2 covers 9 bases. Germline loops: CDR1 SGHVS, CDR2 FNYEAQ. V trimming: 5 bases; J trimming: 2 bases; junction bases outside the gene matches: 4. CDR3 length equals 15 residues. Here the CDR3 reads CASSTIAGAYNEQFF. CDR3 bases read: TGTGCCAGCAGCACCATAGCGGGGGCCTACAATGAG.

This clone has just a few counts. With the read ending 3 residues before the CDR3 end, the germline J gene is used to fill in that end. The gene calls are TRBV6-2 or TRBV6-3 and TRBJ2-7; 9 positions agree with TRBD2. The CDR3 is 13 residues long. Per germline, CDR1 MNHEY and CDR2 SVGEGT. J was trimmed by 4 bases and V by 7 bases; bases with no gene match: 5. CDR3 protein: CASKGSGRYEQYF. CDR3 DNA (partial): TGTGCCAGCAAGGGTAGCGGGAGATACGAG.

This clone was recorded a few times. Read data end 3 residues before the CDR3 end; the end is taken from the germline J gene. The chain is built from TRBV2 and TRBJ2-4; D is unresolved. The CDR3 consists of 14 residues. Between the trimmed V and J ends, which lost 6 bases and 2 bases, there was a span of 11 bases. The germline gives CDR1 SNHLY, CDR2 FYNNEI. The sequenced CDR3 bases are TGTGCCAGCAGAGATGACATTACCAAAAACATT. This gives the protein CASRDDITKNI. The CDR3 as a whole reads CASRDDITKNIQYF.

There are a few counts of this clone. The read gets to within 3 residues of the CDR3 end, and the germline J gene fills in the rest. This chain joins TRBV30 and TRBJ2-7, with 7 bases that match TRBD2. Germline trimming cut 7 bases from V and 0 bases from J; bases unmatched to any gene: 3. The CDR3 spans 12 residues. Germline V gene sequence: CDR1 GTSNPN, CDR2 SVGIG (reference sequence). CDR3 amino acids: CASGTTSYEQYF. The CDR3 bases that were read are TGTGCCTCCGGGACTACCTCCTACGAG.

This clone was counted ten times or more. CDR3 bases read: TGCAGCGTTCCTCGGACAGGGAGGATCAATGAG. As protein: CSVPRTGRINE. The complete CDR3 reads CSVPRTGRINEQFF. The chain links TRBV29-1 to TRBJ2-1; 8 nucleotides agree with TRBD1. The read ends 3 residues shy of where the CDR3 ends; the end is completed using the germline J gene. The CDR3 runs to 14 residues. Germline CDR1 SQVTM, CDR2 ANQGSEA. After removal of 5 bases from V and 6 bases from J, the junction contained 9 bases not matched to a gene.

This clone was recorded many times. The CDR3 goes on 3 residues after the read ends, and that part is filled in from the germline J gene. The chain has TRBV18 and TRBJ2-1; D is possibly TRBD2 (6 bases). The CDR3 is 16 residues long. V lost 4 bases and J 1 base, leaving 14 bases between the germline ends. Germline lookup yields CDR1 KGHSH and CDR2 LQKENI. CDR3 amino acids: CASSLGTAVSYNEQFF. The DNA read from the CDR3 is TGTGCCAGCTCACTCGGGACTGCGGTTTCCTACAATGAG.